Reported below is one TCR beta chain. Its antigen is still unknown. Per-base quality was not reported, and no clone a single base away is much larger than it. Approximately 2 micrograms of genomic DNA were extracted from cryopreserved PBMCs for TCR beta library preparation. Longitudinal blood samples from CLL patients on ibrutinib monotherapy underwent high-throughput TCR beta sequencing. Patients were enrolled in a phase 2 open-label single-center ibrutinib monotherapy trial. This record comes from a study of cytotoxic CD8 clonotypes in ibrutinib-treated CLL (dated by TCRdb to 2020 to 2023). General notes on the study: The cohort included roughly 15 treatment-naive and eleven to twelve relapsed/refractory patients; some 18 were IGHV unmutated. On average, each sample yielded about 250,000 productive templates and 80,000 to 95,000 productive rearrangements. Longitudinal samples were available for about 30% of the 86 trial participants. The response samples were drawn at a median of roughly twelve months into treatment, with a range of roughly 6 to 36 months. Cryopreserved peripheral blood mononuclear cells were obtained prior to treatment, at the time of response, and at either disease progression or sustained remission. Responses were partial in roughly 24 patients and complete in 2; after median approximately 69 months follow-up, about 14 stayed in remission and 12 progressed. The research as a whole found: Baseline clonality was found to be higher than that of age-matched healthy donors and was strongly correlated with circulating CD8+ T-cell counts. Clonality increased at ibrutinib response, stayed stable in sustained remission, and fell back toward baseline at progression. Public clonotypes were found to be uncommon and were observed to contract or remain stable during treatment; the increase in clonality was shown to reflect expansion of private clonotypes at ibrutinib response. Lymph node repertoires were not examined, and the timing of sampling was not matched between patients in sustained remission and those whose disease progressed.

The CDR3 runs 14 amino acids, cysteine and phenylalanine included. The entry retains the CDR3 DNA only, 42 bases that are in frame from base 1. V is cut by 6 bases and J by 5 bases, and the space between the germline ends is 13 bases. The CDR1 and CDR2 encoded by the germline V gene (reference sequence) are LNHDA and SQIVND. On a MiSeq, deep resolution sequencing aimed for a depth between 1 in 1 million and 1 in 200,000 T cells, with each clonotype covered roughly 10x on average. TCR beta libraries were generated with the immunoSEQ hsTCRB Kit. As for how the authors treated the data: Data were analyzed with ImmunoSEQ Data Assistant and ImmunoSEQ Analyzer, with V, D and J genes assigned per IMGT definitions. Clonality was computed as one minus normalized Shannon entropy of productive rearrangement frequencies, ranging from 0 to 1. Only overrepresented clonotypes making up at least 0.05% of each patient's repertoire were included in the public clonotype analysis. Approximately 12 repertoires from age-matched healthy donors, obtained from immuneACCESS, served as clonality controls. TCRdb mirrors the immuneACCESS table, restricted to in-frame sequences. Some clones are absent from its copies; in checked studies, under half trace to an unresolved V gene, and the reason for the others is unknown. V and J calls and clone size are those listed in that table; D and trimming were worked out from the DNA. The sample contains several thousand clones, roughly 74% of them found a single time. The ten largest account for 4.5% to 5% of the sample.

The V and J genes are TRBV19 and TRBJ1-4; TRBD1 is a possible D gene, resting on 5 matching bases. The sequencing used PBMCs, collected before ibrutinib treatment. This receptor was identified in a human donor with chronic lymphocytic leukemia. In nucleotides, the sequence is TGTGCCAGTAGCCGAACAGGAACGAATGAAAAACTGTTTTTT. Its translation is CASSRTGTNEKLFF.